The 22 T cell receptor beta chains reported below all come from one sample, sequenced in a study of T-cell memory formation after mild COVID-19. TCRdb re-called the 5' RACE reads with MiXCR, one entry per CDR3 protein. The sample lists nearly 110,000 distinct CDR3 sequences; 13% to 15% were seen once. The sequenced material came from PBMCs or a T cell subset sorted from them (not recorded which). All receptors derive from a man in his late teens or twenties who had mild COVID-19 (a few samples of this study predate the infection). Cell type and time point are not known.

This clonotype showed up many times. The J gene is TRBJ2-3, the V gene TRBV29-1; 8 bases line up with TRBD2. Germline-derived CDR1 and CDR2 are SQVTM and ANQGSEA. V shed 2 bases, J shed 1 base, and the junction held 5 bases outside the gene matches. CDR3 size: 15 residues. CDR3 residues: CSVEPVRGGTDTQYF. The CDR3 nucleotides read TGCAGCGTTGAACCAGTGCGGGGGGGCACAGATACGCAGTATTTT.

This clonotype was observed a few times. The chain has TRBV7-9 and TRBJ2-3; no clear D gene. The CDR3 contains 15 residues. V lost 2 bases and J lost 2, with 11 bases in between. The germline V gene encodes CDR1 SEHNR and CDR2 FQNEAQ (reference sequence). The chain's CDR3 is CASSLSAFVTDTQYF. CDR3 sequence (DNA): TGTGCCAGCAGCTTAAGCGCCTTCGTCACAGATACGCAGTATTTT.

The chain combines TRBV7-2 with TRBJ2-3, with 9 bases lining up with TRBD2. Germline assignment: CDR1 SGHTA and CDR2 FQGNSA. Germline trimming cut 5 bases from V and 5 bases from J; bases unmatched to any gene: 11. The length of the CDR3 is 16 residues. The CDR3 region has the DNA TGTGCCAGCAGCCGAGGGCCTAGCGGGACGGGAGATACGCAGTATTTT. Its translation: CASSRGPSGTGDTQYF.

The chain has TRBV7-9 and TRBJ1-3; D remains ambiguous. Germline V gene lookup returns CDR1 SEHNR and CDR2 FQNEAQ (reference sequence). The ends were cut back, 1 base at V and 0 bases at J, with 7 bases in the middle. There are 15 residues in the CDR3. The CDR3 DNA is TGTGCCAGCAGCTTAGTTCGTCTCTCTGGAAACACCATATATTTT. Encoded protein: CASSLVRLSGNTIYF.

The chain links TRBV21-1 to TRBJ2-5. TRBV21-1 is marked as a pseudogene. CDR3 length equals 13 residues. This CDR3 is CASSIRVGETQYF. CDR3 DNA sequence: TGTGCCAGCAGCATTAGGGTAGGAGAGACCCAGTACTTC.

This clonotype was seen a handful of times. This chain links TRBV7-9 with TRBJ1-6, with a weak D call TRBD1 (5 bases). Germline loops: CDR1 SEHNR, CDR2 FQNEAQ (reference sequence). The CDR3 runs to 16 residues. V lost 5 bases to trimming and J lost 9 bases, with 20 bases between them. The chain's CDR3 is CASSPSIRDEGSPLHF. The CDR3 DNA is TGTGCCAGCAGCCCTTCGATACGGGACGAGGGTTCACCCCTCCACTTT.

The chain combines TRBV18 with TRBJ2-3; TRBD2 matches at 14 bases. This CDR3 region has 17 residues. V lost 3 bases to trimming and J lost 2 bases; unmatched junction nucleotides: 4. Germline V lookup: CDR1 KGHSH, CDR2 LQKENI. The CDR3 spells CASSPGLAGAHTDTQYF. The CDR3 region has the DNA TGTGCCAGCTCACCGGGACTAGCGGGGGCCCACACAGATACGCAGTATTTT.

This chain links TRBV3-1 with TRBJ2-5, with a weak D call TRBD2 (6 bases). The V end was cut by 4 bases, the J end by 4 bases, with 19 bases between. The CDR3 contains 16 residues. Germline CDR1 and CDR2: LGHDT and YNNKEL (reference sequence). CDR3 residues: CASSPRFSGLGETQYF. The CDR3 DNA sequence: TGTGCCAGCAGCCCCCGATTCTCGGGACTCGGAGAGACCCAGTACTTC.

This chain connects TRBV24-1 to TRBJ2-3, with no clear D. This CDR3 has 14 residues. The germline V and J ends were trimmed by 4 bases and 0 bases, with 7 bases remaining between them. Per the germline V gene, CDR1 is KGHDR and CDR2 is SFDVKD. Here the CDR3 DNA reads TGTGCCACCAGTGAAGTCAGCAGCACAGATACGCAGTATTTT. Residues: CATSEVSSTDTQYF.

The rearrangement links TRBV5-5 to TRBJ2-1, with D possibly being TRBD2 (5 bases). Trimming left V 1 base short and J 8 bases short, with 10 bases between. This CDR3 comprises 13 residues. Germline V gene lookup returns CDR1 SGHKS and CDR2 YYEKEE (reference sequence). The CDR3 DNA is TGTGCCAGCAGCTTGCACGGGCGGGATGAGCAGTTCTTC. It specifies CASSLHGRDEQFF.

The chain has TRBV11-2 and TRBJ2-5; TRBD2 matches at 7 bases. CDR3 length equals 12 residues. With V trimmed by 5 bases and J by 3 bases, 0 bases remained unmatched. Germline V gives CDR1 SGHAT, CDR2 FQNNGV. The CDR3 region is CASSGGEETQYF. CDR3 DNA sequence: TGTGCCAGCAGCGGGGGGGAAGAGACCCAGTACTTC.

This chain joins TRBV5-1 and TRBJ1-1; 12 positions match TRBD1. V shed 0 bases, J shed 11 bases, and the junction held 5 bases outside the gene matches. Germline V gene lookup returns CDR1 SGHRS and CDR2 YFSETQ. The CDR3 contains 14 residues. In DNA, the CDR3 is TGCGCCAGCAGCTTGGCCGGGACAGGGGGCGCGGCTTTCTTT. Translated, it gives CASSLAGTGGAAFF.

Written as DNA, the CDR3 is TGTGCCAGCGGGTACGGGGATCAGCCCCAGCATTTT. As protein: CASGYGDQPQHF. The chain couples TRBV7-2 to TRBJ1-5; D is uncertain. The CDR3 sequence is 12 residues long. The V and J ends lost 8 bases and 5 bases respectively, with 10 bases between them. Germline loops: CDR1 SGHTA, CDR2 FQGNSA.

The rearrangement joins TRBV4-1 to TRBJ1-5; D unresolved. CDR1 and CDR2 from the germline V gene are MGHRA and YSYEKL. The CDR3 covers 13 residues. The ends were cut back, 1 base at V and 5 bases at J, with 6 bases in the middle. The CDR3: CASSQVSDQPQHF. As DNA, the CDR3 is TGCGCCAGCAGCCAAGTTTCTGATCAGCCCCAGCATTTT.

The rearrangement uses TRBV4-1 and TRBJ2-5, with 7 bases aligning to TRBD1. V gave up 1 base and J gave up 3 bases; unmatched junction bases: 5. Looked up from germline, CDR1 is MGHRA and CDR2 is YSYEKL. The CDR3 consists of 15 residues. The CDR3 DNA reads TGCGCCAGCAGCCAAGTAGAGGGACAGAAAGAGACCCAGTACTTC. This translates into CASSQVEGQKETQYF.

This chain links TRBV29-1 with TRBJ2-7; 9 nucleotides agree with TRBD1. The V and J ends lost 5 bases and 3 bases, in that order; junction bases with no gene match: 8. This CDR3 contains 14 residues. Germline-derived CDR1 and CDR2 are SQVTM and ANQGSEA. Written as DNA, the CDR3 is TGCAGCGTTCGGGGACAGGGTTCCGACTACGAGCAGTACTTC. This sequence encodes CSVRGQGSDYEQYF.

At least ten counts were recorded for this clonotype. This CDR3 is CSVGAPGAGTGELFF. The CDR3 coding sequence is TGCAGCGTTGGTGCCCCTGGGGCAGGCACCGGGGAGCTGTTTTTT. This chain uses TRBV29-1 with TRBJ2-2, with D perhaps matching TRBD1 (5 bases). Trimming took 4 bases from V and 4 from J, leaving 16 bases between them. This CDR3 has 15 amino acids. From germline, CDR1 is SQVTM and CDR2 ANQGSEA.

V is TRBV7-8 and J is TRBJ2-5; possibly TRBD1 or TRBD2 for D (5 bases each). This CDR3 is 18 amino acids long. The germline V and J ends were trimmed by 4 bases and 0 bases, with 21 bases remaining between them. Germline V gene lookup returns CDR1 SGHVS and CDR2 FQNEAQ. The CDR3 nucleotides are TGTGCCAGCAGCTCAATTTTCGGGGCAGAGGGGAACCAAGAGACCCAGTACTTC. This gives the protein CASSSIFGAEGNQETQYF.

CDR3 sequence: CASSIAGRGARDEQFF. CDR3 nucleotide sequence: TGTGCCAGCAGCATAGCAGGGCGGGGGGCGCGGGATGAGCAGTTCTTC. The rearrangement joins TRBV12-3 or TRBV12-4 to TRBJ2-1; TRBD2 matches at 8 bases. The CDR3 is made up of 16 amino acids. The ends lost 6 bases at V and 8 bases at J; junction bases unmatched: 15.

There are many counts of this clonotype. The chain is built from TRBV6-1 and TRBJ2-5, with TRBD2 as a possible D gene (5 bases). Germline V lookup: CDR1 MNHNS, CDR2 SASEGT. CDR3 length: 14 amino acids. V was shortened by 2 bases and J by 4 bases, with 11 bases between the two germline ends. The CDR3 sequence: CASSEFIRGETQYF. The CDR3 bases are TGTGCCAGCAGTGAATTTATCCGGGGAGAGACCCAGTACTTC.

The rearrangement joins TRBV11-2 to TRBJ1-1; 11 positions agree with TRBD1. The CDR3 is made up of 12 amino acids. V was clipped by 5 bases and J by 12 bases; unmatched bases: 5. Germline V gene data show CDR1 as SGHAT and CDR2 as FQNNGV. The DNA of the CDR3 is TGTGCCAGCAGCCGGACAGGGGGCGCGACTTTCTTT. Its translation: CASSRTGGATFF.

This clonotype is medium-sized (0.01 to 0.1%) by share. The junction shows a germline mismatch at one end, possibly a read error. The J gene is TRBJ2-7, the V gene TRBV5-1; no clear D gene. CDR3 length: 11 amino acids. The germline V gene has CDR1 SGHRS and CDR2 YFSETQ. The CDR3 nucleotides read TGTGCCAGCAGCTTAGGCTACGAGCAGTACTTC. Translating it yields CASSLGYEQYF.